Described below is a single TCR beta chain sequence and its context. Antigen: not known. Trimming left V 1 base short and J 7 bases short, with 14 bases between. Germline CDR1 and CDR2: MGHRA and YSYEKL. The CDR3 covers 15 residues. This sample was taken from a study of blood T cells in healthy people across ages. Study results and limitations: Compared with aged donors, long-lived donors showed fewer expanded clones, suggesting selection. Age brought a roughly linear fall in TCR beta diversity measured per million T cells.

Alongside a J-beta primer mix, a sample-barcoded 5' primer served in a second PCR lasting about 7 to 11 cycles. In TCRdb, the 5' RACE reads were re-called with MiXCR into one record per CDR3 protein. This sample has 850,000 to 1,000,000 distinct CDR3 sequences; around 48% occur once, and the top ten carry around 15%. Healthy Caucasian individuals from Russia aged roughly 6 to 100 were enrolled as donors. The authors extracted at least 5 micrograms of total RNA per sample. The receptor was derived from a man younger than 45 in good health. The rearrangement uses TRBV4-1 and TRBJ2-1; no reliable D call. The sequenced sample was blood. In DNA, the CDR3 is TGCGCCAGCAGCCAAGCCAAGGATTTCGCGAATGAGCAGTTCTTC. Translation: CASSQAKDFANEQFF.